The 27 T cell receptor beta chains given below trace back to one sample, sequenced in a study of spatial heterogeneity in lung cancer (dated by TCRdb to the late 2010s). The time point label corresponds to: sample taken at primary tumor resection. Without any cell sorting, TCR sequencing was performed on whole RNA extracted either from tumor and nontumor lung tissue or from cryopreserved PBMC samples. The receptor library was made with 5' RACE. Sequencing was carried out with a NextSeq 500. TCRdb trimmed the raw reads at Q25, called clones with MiXCR and kept productive beta chains. Rows are unified per CDR3 protein, each entry keeping the most common DNA and genes. The sample profile shows over 9,500 distinct CDR3 sequences; approximately 3.5% of them were found once. The ten largest clonotypes hold around 50% of the sample. The sequencing used PBMCs, collected at surgery. The origin of the receptors is a female donor with early-stage non-small cell lung cancer.

This clonotype was counted ten times or more. This beta chain was picked up by a library intended for alpha chains and is off target, so its count carries little meaning. The chain joins TRBV2 to TRBJ1-5, with D unclear. CDR1 SNHLY and CDR2 FYNNEI come from the germline V gene. V gave up 8 bases and J gave up 3 bases, with 14 bases separating them. CDR3 length: 14 amino acids. CDR3 loop: CASQSRQINQPQHF. The CDR3, as DNA: TGTGCCAGCCAATCCAGGCAGATCAATCAGCCCCAGCATTTT.

This clonotype was detected a few times. This beta chain was picked up by a library intended for alpha chains and is off target, so its count carries little meaning. The genes are TRBV24-1 and TRBJ2-3; D gene ambiguous. The CDR3 sequence is 15 residues long. Between the trimmed V and J ends, which lost 2 bases and 0 bases, there was a span of 8 bases. Per the germline V gene, CDR1 is KGHDR and CDR2 is SFDVKD. The CDR3 protein is CATSDWSGSTDTQYF. CDR3 sequence (DNA): TGTGCCACCAGTGATTGGAGTGGGAGCACAGATACGCAGTATTTT.

There are many counts of this clonotype. This beta chain turned up in a library designed for alpha chains; as an off-target read, its abundance says little. The chain links TRBV12-3 or TRBV12-4 to TRBJ2-3; 9 bases map to TRBD2. The junction had 7 bases not matched to a gene; V was cut back by 1 base and J by 2 bases. The CDR3 length is 17 residues. The CDR3 is CASSLGRLADVTDTQYF. In nucleotides, the CDR3 is TGTGCCAGCAGTTTAGGCAGACTAGCGGACGTCACAGATACGCAGTATTTT.

This clonotype was counted many times. This beta chain came through as a stray read in a library set up for alpha chains, and its size says little. Here the CDR3 reads CASSRGLQYNEQFF. The CDR3, as DNA: TGTGCCAGCAGCAGGGGACTCCAATACAATGAGCAGTTCTTC. V gene TRBV7-2 combines with J gene TRBJ2-1, with D tentatively TRBD2 (6 bases). The CDR3 totals 14 residues. CDR1 SGHTA and CDR2 FQGNSA come from the germline V gene. V was cut by 5 bases and J by 4 bases, with 12 bases left in between.

This clonotype was detected ten times or more. A library made for alpha chains picked up this beta chain off target, so its size means little. This sequence joins TRBV7-2 and TRBJ1-2, with TRBD1 identical over 10 bases. J was trimmed by 8 bases and V by 5 bases; bases with no gene match: 5. This CDR3 comprises 13 residues. CDR1 is SGHTA, CDR2 FQGNSA, per germline. DNA for the CDR3: TGTGCCAGCAGCCGGACAGGGGGTTACGGCTACACCTTC. Protein product: CASSRTGGYGYTF.

This clonotype showed up many times. This beta chain was picked up by a library intended for alpha chains and is off target, so its count carries little meaning. The rearrangement joins TRBV7-2 to TRBJ1-2, with a weak D call TRBD1 (6 bases). The germline gives CDR1 SGHTA, CDR2 FQGNSA. Trimming removed 1 base at V and 2 bases at J, with 17 bases between. CDR3 length: 17 residues. The chain's CDR3 is CASSLVPVGGGNYGYTF. The CDR3 DNA reads TGTGCCAGCAGCTTAGTCCCAGTCGGAGGGGGGAACTATGGCTACACCTTC.

The sample holds a few counts of this clonotype. Little can be read into the size of this beta chain, an off-target read in a library designed for alpha chains. V usage is TRBV12-3 or TRBV12-4 and J usage is TRBJ1-1, with D possibly matching TRBD1 (6 bases). With 3 bases removed from V and 0 bases from J, the gap between germline ends came to 11 bases. The CDR3 consists of 15 residues. Written as DNA, the CDR3 is TGTGCCAGCAGTTTCCGGGGGGGCATGAACACTGAAGCTTTCTTT. Protein sequence: CASSFRGGMNTEAFF.

This clonotype was seen many times. This beta chain is an unintended read in a library built for alpha chains; its size means little. The rearrangement uses TRBV2 and TRBJ1-6, with 7 bases aligning to TRBD1. The V segment lost 4 bases and the J segment 7 bases; nucleotides outside the gene matches: 4. CDR3 length: 14 amino acids. From germline, CDR1 is SNHLY and CDR2 FYNNEI. The CDR3 sequence: CASSVGTENSPLHF. CDR3 nucleotides: TGTGCCAGCAGTGTAGGGACAGAAAATTCACCCCTCCACTTT. Full variable domain (missing parts from reference TRBV2 and TRBJ1-6): EPEVTQTPSHQVTQMGQEVILRCVPISNHLYFYWYRQILGQKVEFLVSFYNNEISEKSEIFDDQFSVERPDGSNFTLKIRSTKLEDSAMYFCASSVGTENSPLHFGNGTRLTVT.

In this sample, this clonotype turned up many times. With the library built for alpha chains, this beta chain is off target and its frequency is not meaningful. The chain has TRBV29-1 and TRBJ2-1; weak D call: TRBD2 (6 bases). This CDR3 has 15 amino acids. V was pared by 5 bases and J by 3 bases, with 17 bases between. Germline values: CDR1 SQVTM, CDR2 ANQGSEA. CDR3 amino acids: CSVSGPPAGYNEQFF. The CDR3 DNA sequence: TGCAGCGTTAGCGGCCCCCCAGCGGGCTACAATGAGCAGTTCTTC.

Comments on this clonotype: This beta chain is off target for a library built for alpha chains, so its abundance means little. This rearrangement joins TRBV29-1 to TRBJ1-4, with TRBD1 matching over 11 bases. Germline CDR1 reads SQVTM; CDR2 reads ANQGSEA. This CDR3 spans 16 amino acids. Trimming cost V 4 bases and J 0 bases; bases outside gene matches: 4. The CDR3 DNA sequence: TGCAGCGTTGTAGGGGACAGGGGGGCAACTAATGAAAAACTGTTTTTT. It specifies CSVVGDRGATNEKLFF.

A remark on this clonotype: One base away lies a much larger clone, so this may be a sequencing read error. The library was prepared for alpha chains; this beta chain is a stray read, so its frequency means little. The chain uses TRBV7-2 and TRBJ1-5, with a possible D match to TRBD1 (6 bases). The germline V gene has CDR1 SGHTA and CDR2 FQGNSA. The CDR3 has 13 residues. The CDR3 loop reads CASSSGVGQPRHF. The CDR3 region has the DNA TGTGCCAGCAGCTCAGGGGTGGGGCAGCCCCGGCATTTT.

Ten or more counts support this clonotype. This beta chain is off target for a library built for alpha chains, so its abundance means little. The chain employs TRBV24-1 and TRBJ2-1; 8 nucleotides agree with TRBD2. V shed 6 bases, J shed 9 bases, and the junction held 6 bases outside the gene matches. The CDR3 runs to 13 residues. Germline loops: CDR1 KGHDR, CDR2 SFDVKD. The CDR3 sequence: CATSTGGAGEQFF. The CDR3 DNA follows: TGTGCCACCAGTACCGGGGGGGCGGGTGAGCAGTTCTTC.

This clonotype occurred many times. This beta chain is an unintended read in a library built for alpha chains; its size means little. This chain links TRBV5-1 with TRBJ2-7; D remains unclear. CDR3 length: 12 residues. Germline V lookup: CDR1 SGHRS, CDR2 YFSETQ. The ends were cut back, 4 bases at V and 1 base at J, with 6 bases in the middle. CDR3 amino acids: CASSAGSYEQYF. CDR3 DNA: TGCGCCAGCAGCGCCGGGTCCTACGAGCAGTACTTC.

Concerning this clonotype: The library was designed around alpha chains, so this beta chain is a stray read whose abundance carries little weight. This sequence joins TRBV2 and TRBJ2-7; TRBD2 agrees at 12 bases. CDR3 length: 15 amino acids. V was pared by 5 bases and J by 3 bases, with 5 bases of the junction left unmatched. From germline, CDR1 is SNHLY and CDR2 FYNNEI. The CDR3 region is CASSQRTSGNYEQYF. In nucleotides, the CDR3 is TGTGCCAGCAGTCAACGGACTAGCGGGAACTACGAGCAGTACTTC.

There are many counts of this clonotype. This beta chain represents an off-target read in a library built for alpha chains; its size is of limited meaning. The CDR3 reads CASSIRSSVGESQFF. In nucleotides, the CDR3 is TGTGCCAGTAGTATTCGGTCGTCGGTCGGTGAATCGCAGTTCTTC. The V call is TRBV19, the J call TRBJ2-1; D gene ambiguous. Germline-derived CDR1 and CDR2 are LNHDA and SQIVND (reference sequence). Trimming cost V 3 bases and J 12 bases, with 21 bases left between them. The CDR3 contains 15 residues.

On this clonotype: This beta chain came through as a stray read in a library set up for alpha chains, and its size says little. V is TRBV6-6 and J is TRBJ2-7, with 10 bases aligning to TRBD2. Germline V gives CDR1 MNHNY, CDR2 SVGAGI (reference sequence). The CDR3 is 15 amino acids. Unmatched junction bases numbered 7, after V lost 2 bases and J lost 6 bases. This chain's CDR3 is CASSYQREGLGEQYF. DNA for the CDR3: TGTGCCAGCAGTTACCAGCGGGAGGGCCTCGGCGAGCAGTACTTC.

This clonotype has more than one count but fewer than ten. This beta chain came through as a stray read in a library set up for alpha chains, and its size says little. The chain couples TRBV6-5 to TRBJ1-1; possibly TRBD1 for D (6 bases). Germline CDR1 and CDR2: MNHEY and SVGAGI. The ends were cut back, 6 bases at V and 1 base at J, with 12 bases in the middle. This CDR3 comprises 14 residues. The CDR3 sequence is CASRRDTWNTEAFF. The CDR3 DNA reads TGTGCCAGCAGAAGGGACACCTGGAACACTGAAGCTTTCTTT.

This clonotype was seen at least ten times. This beta chain is a stray sequence in a library constructed for alpha chains; its clone size is not meaningful. This sequence joins TRBV7-2 and TRBJ2-3; D not certain. Looked up from germline, CDR1 is SGHTA and CDR2 is FQGNSA. The length of the CDR3 is 15 residues. Trimming took off 2 bases at V and 0 bases at J, with 9 bases between the two ends. The CDR3 region is CASSLFARSTDTQYF. CDR3 nucleotide sequence: TGTGCCAGCAGCTTATTTGCCAGAAGCACAGATACGCAGTATTTT.

With respect to this clonotype: The library was designed around alpha chains, so this beta chain is a stray read whose abundance carries little weight. CDR3 DNA: TGTGCCAGTAGTATAGTTGGATCAGGGAGCTCCTACAATGAGCAGTTCTTC. Translated: CASSIVGSGSSYNEQFF. This chain links TRBV19 with TRBJ2-1, with D perhaps assigned TRBD1 or TRBD2 (5 bases each). This CDR3 region has 17 residues. The germline V gene encodes CDR1 LNHDA and CDR2 SQIVND (reference sequence). The ends were cut back, 1 base at V and 0 bases at J, with 13 bases in the middle. Drawing the rest from reference TRBV19 and TRBJ2-1, the complete variable domain is DGGITQSPKYLFRKEGQNVTLSCEQNLNHDAMYWYRQDPGQGLRLIYYSQIVNDFQKGDIAEGYSVSREKKESFPLTVTSAQKNPTAFYLCASSIVGSGSSYNEQFFGPGTRLTVL.

This clonotype was found many times. This beta chain came through as a stray read in a library set up for alpha chains, and its size says little. The V and J genes are TRBV24-1 and TRBJ2-1; 7 bases fit TRBD2. CDR3 length equals 15 residues. Germline values: CDR1 KGHDR, CDR2 SFDVKD. With V trimmed by 3 bases and J by 5 bases, 6 bases remained unmatched. CDR3: CATSDRRGYNNEQFF. In nucleotides, the CDR3 is TGTGCCACCAGTGATCGGCGGGGGTACAACAATGAGCAGTTCTTC.

At least ten counts were recorded for this clonotype. Because the library targeted alpha chains, this beta chain is an off-target read whose size means little. The rearrangement links TRBV12-3 or TRBV12-4 to TRBJ1-6; 7 bases are shared with TRBD1. V was clipped by 3 bases and J by 7 bases; unmatched bases: 3. The CDR3 totals 14 residues. The CDR3 reads CASSLAGGNSPLHF. The DNA for the CDR3 is TGTGCCAGCAGTTTGGCAGGGGGAAATTCACCCCTCCACTTT.

This clonotype showed up many times. The size of this beta chain means little, since it is a stray read in a library made for alpha chains. This rearrangement joins TRBV9 to TRBJ2-6; the D is unclear. Trimming cost V 2 bases and J 1 base, with 7 bases left between them. Germline V gives CDR1 SGDLS, CDR2 YYNGEE. The CDR3 loop spans 15 amino acids. CDR3 loop: CASSVFDSGANVLTF. The CDR3 DNA follows: TGTGCCAGCAGCGTGTTTGATTCTGGGGCCAACGTCCTGACTTTC. Based on the CDR3 plus reference TRBV9 and TRBJ2-6, the full variable domain is DSGVTQTPKHLITATGQRVTLRCSPRSGDLSVYWYQQSLDQGLQFLIQYYNGEERAKGNILERFSAQQFPDLHSELNLSSLELGDSALYFCASSVFDSGANVLTFGAGSRLTVL.

This clonotype was recorded many times. Because this beta chain is a stray read in a library intended to capture alpha chains, its abundance should not be given much weight. This chain uses TRBV25-1 with TRBJ2-7, with D hard to call. The CDR3 has 15 amino acids. From germline, CDR1 is MGHDK and CDR2 SYGVNS. The germline V and J ends were trimmed by 4 bases and 4 bases, with 17 bases remaining between them. CDR3 region: CASSATNVRVYEQYF. DNA for the CDR3: TGTGCCAGCAGTGCAACAAACGTTAGAGTATACGAGCAGTACTTC.

This clonotype was seen repeatedly, ten times or more. The library was designed around alpha chains, so this beta chain is a stray read whose abundance carries little weight. CDR3 nucleotide sequence: TGTGCCAGCAGCAAACCCGGGGGGCATCACACAGATACGCAGTATTTT. Residues: CASSKPGGHHTDTQYF. The chain joins TRBV21-1 to TRBJ2-3; the table's TRBD1 call for D was not verified on the DNA. TRBV21-1 is recorded as a pseudogene. The CDR3 covers 16 residues.

This clonotype was seen repeatedly, ten times or more. This beta chain represents an off-target read in a library built for alpha chains; its size is of limited meaning. The chain is built from TRBV29-1 and TRBJ2-1; D remains ambiguous. The CDR3 sequence is 12 residues long. The V gene's germline CDR1 is SQVTM and CDR2 ANQGSEA. The DNA of the CDR3 is TGCACCATGACGGGCAACTACAATGAGCAGTTCTTC. This gives the protein CTMTGNYNEQFF.

This clonotype has ten or more counts. This beta chain was picked up by a library intended for alpha chains and is off target, so its count carries little meaning. This sequence joins TRBV15 and TRBJ2-3; weak D call: TRBD2 (6 bases). This CDR3 region has 16 residues. CDR1 and CDR2 (germline): LNHNV, YYDKDF (reference sequence). V dropped 5 bases and J dropped 4 bases, with 19 bases sitting between them. This CDR3 reads CATSAWDFKKADTQYF. The CDR3, as DNA: TGTGCCACCAGCGCATGGGACTTTAAGAAGGCAGATACGCAGTATTTT.

This clonotype was seen at least ten times. This beta chain represents an off-target read in a library built for alpha chains; its size is of limited meaning. The V gene is TRBV29-1, the J gene TRBJ2-1; 8 bases map to TRBD2. V dropped 0 bases and J dropped 9; count of bases not matched to a gene: 4. Germline CDR1 and CDR2: SQVTM and ANQGSEA. The CDR3 is 13 amino acids. Here the CDR3 reads CSVEELAVVEQFF. In DNA, the CDR3 is TGCAGCGTTGAAGAACTAGCGGTAGTTGAGCAGTTCTTC.